Shown below are 25 T cell receptor beta chains from a single sample sequenced in a study of T cells after yellow fever vaccination (dated by TCRdb to about 2019). The treatment or condition label, read with the paper, signifies: live attenuated yellow fever vaccine strain. Receptor amplification or capture employed 5' RACE. This sample was sequenced with an Illumina NovaSeq 6000. The public sequencing data were trimmed at Q25 with fastp and processed into clonotypes with MiXCR by TCRdb, which kept only in-frame beta chains. Identical CDR3 proteins give one entry, which carries the most common genes and DNA. Across this sample there are roughly 400,000 distinct CDR3 sequences, with around 19% seen only once. The ten largest clones take up roughly a sixth of the sample. Specimen: PBMCs, collected before the yellow fever booster vaccination. All receptors come from a man aged 18 to 29 who received the YFV17D yellow fever vaccine.

This clonotype has just a few counts. The chain joins TRBV7-2 to TRBJ1-1, with D uncertain. Germline CDR1 reads SGHTA; CDR2 reads FQGNSA. V was shortened by 2 bases and J by 0 bases, with 7 bases between the two germline ends. This CDR3 is built from 14 residues. CDR3: CASSLRHMNTEAFF. CDR3 coding DNA: TGTGCCAGCAGCTTACGACATATGAACACTGAAGCTTTCTTT.

The V and J genes are TRBV29-1 and TRBJ2-5; tentatively, D is TRBD1 (5 bases). This CDR3 region has 11 residues. Germline V lookup: CDR1 SQVTM, CDR2 ANQGSEA. The V end lost 7 bases, the J end lost 3 bases, and 9 bases lay between the germline ends. The CDR3 sequence: CSAQGKETQYF. The CDR3, as DNA: TGCAGCGCCCAGGGAAAAGAGACCCAGTACTTC.

This clonotype was found a few times. V and J are TRBV4-2 and TRBJ2-7, with D perhaps TRBD1 or TRBD2 (5 bases each). In germline, CDR1 is LGHNA, CDR2 YNFKEQ. The CDR3 has 15 residues. The V and J ends lost 0 bases and 7 bases respectively, with 16 bases between them. CDR3 nucleotides: TGTGCCAGCAGCCAAGAATCTTCCCGAGGGACGGAGCAGTACTTC. It encodes CASSQESSRGTEQYF.

This clonotype was seen a few times. V and J are TRBV20-1 and TRBJ2-7; D is undetermined. Germline-derived CDR1 and CDR2 are DFQATT and SNEGSKA (reference sequence). Trimming removed 1 base from V and 0 bases from J, with 7 bases in between. CDR3 size: 13 residues. The CDR3 spells CSARGGSSYEQYF. CDR3 DNA: TGCAGTGCTAGAGGGGGAAGCTCCTACGAGCAGTACTTC.

This clonotype was seen many times. The chain has TRBV2 and TRBJ2-4; D uncertain. Germline loops: CDR1 SNHLY, CDR2 FYNNEI. Between the trimmed V and J ends, which lost 5 bases and 12 bases, there was a span of 14 bases. This CDR3 spans 12 amino acids. The CDR3 nucleotides read TGTGCCAGCAGTTCTCCCAACCAGGATCAGTACTTC. Residues: CASSSPNQDQYF.

This clonotype was recorded a few times. The chain carries TRBV12-3 or TRBV12-4 and TRBJ1-1; D remains unclear. This CDR3 is 10 amino acids long. Deletions cut 6 bases from V and 7 bases from J, with 6 bases between. The CDR3 is CASRDIEAFF. The DNA for the CDR3 is TGTGCCAGCAGAGACATTGAAGCTTTCTTT.

The chain employs TRBV25-1 and TRBJ2-4; 7 nucleotides line up with TRBD1. With 6 bases clipped from V and 6 bases from J, the junction kept 8 bases outside the gene matches. The CDR3 has 14 amino acids. Germline CDR1 is MGHDK and CDR2 is SYGVNS. The CDR3 DNA reads TGTGCCAGCAGGAACGAGGGGGCGGGAAACATTCAGTACTTC. It yields the protein CASRNEGAGNIQYF.

The chain has TRBV20-1 and TRBJ1-4, with 7 bases identical to TRBD1. Germline loops: CDR1 DFQATT, CDR2 SNEGSKA (reference sequence). Trimming took 3 bases from V and 0 from J; bases not matched to a gene: 1. The CDR3 has 14 amino acids. The CDR3 bases are TGCAGTGCTAGGGGGACAGCAACTAATGAAAAACTGTTTTTT. Translated: CSARGTATNEKLFF.

This clonotype was counted only a few times. The V and J genes are TRBV29-1 and TRBJ2-3, with D possibly being TRBD1 (6 bases). The CDR3 extends over 15 amino acids. CDR1 is SQVTM and CDR2 is ANQGSEA in the germline V gene. The V end was cut by 6 bases, the J end by 2 bases, with 18 bases between. The CDR3: CSVHARGISTDTQYF. The CDR3 DNA reads TGCAGCGTACACGCCAGGGGAATTTCCACAGATACGCAGTATTTT.

A note on this clonotype: As the CDR3 is not closed by the conserved phenylalanine or tryptophan, this likely results from a read error. This chain connects TRBV20-1 to TRBJ2-5; 11 bases are a match to TRBD1. The germline V gene has CDR1 DFQATT and CDR2 SNEGSKA (reference sequence). The length of the CDR3 is 14 residues. V trimming: 5 bases; J trimming: 5 bases; junction bases outside the gene matches: 7. The CDR3 region is CSAGQGARVETQYL. The DNA of the CDR3 is TGCAGTGCTGGACAGGGGGCTAGGGTGGAGACCCAGTACTTG.

This chain uses TRBV6-1 with TRBJ1-4, with TRBD1 identical over 7 bases. The CDR3 runs to 15 residues. With V trimmed by 0 bases and J by 5 bases, 3 bases remained unmatched. CDR1 and CDR2 from the germline V gene are MNHNS and SASEGT. The CDR3 is CASSEASGGNEKLFF. CDR3 coding DNA: TGTGCCAGCAGTGAAGCGTCAGGGGGGAATGAAAAACTGTTTTTT.

This clonotype occurred a few times. The chain joins TRBV10-3 to TRBJ1-4; a weak D match, TRBD1 (6 bases). Trimming removed 10 bases from V and 10 bases from J, with 16 bases in between. The length of the CDR3 is 12 residues. Germline V CDR1 and CDR2: ENHRY, SYGVKD. The CDR3 nucleotides read TGTGCCAGCGGAGAGGAGGGGGGAAAACTGTTTTTT. This encodes CASGEEGGKLFF.

The chain employs TRBV7-3 and TRBJ2-3; 10 nucleotides agree with TRBD2. The V gene end was trimmed by 5 bases and the J gene end by 2 bases; junction bases not matched to a gene: 16. The CDR3 has 19 amino acids. Germline V gives CDR1 SGHTA, CDR2 FQGTGA. The CDR3 here is CASSPTRSGGERSTDTQYF. The DNA of the CDR3 is TGTGCCAGCAGCCCCACCCGGAGCGGGGGGGAGAGATCCACAGATACGCAGTATTTT. The entire variable domain, with the rest obtained from reference TRBV7-3 and TRBJ2-3, is as follows: GAGVSQTPSNKVTEKGKYVELRCDPISGHTALYWYRQSLGQGPEFLIYFQGTGAADDSGLPNDRFFAVRPEGSVSTLKIQRTERGDSAVYLCASSPTRSGGERSTDTQYFGPGTRLTVL.

This clonotype has just a few counts. V is TRBV6-1 and J is TRBJ1-1; D is ambiguous. Trimming left V 3 bases short and J 8 bases short, with 7 bases between. The CDR3 consists of 11 residues. Germline V gene data show CDR1 as MNHNS and CDR2 as SASEGT. The CDR3 here is CASSENREAFF. The DNA for the CDR3 is TGTGCCAGCAGTGAGAACAGAGAAGCTTTCTTT.

In its sample, this clonotype was seen many times. The rearrangement uses TRBV20-1 and TRBJ1-2, with D hard to call. V dropped 0 bases and J dropped 0 bases, with 8 bases sitting between them. In germline, CDR1 is DFQATT, CDR2 SNEGSKA (reference sequence). There are 14 residues in the CDR3. CDR3 region: CSAREGSANYGYTF. For the CDR3, the DNA is TGCAGTGCTAGAGAGGGGTCAGCTAACTATGGCTACACCTTC.

The V gene is TRBV11-2, the J gene TRBJ2-5, with D possibly being TRBD2 (5 bases). The CDR3 totals 16 residues. V lost 5 bases to trimming and J lost 1 base, with 17 bases between them. Per the germline V gene, CDR1 is SGHAT and CDR2 is FQNNGV. CDR3 in amino acids: CASSRSGSSFQETQYF. The CDR3 DNA sequence: TGTGCCAGCAGCCGAAGCGGCTCCTCGTTCCAAGAGACCCAGTACTTC.

This clonotype was picked up a small number of times. The V call is TRBV29-1, the J call TRBJ2-5; the match to TRBD1 covers 9 bases. This CDR3 is 13 amino acids long. The V gene end was trimmed by 7 bases and the J gene end by 5 bases; junction bases not matched to a gene: 8. The germline gives CDR1 SQVTM, CDR2 ANQGSEA. CDR3 nucleotide sequence: TGCAGCGCATGGGGACAGGGAACGGAGACCCAGTACTTC. It specifies CSAWGQGTETQYF.

This clonotype was seen more than once but under ten times. The CDR3: CASSEWIAVRSYEQYV. The DNA for the CDR3 is TGTGCCAGCAGTGAATGGATAGCCGTAAGGTCGTACGAGCAGTACGTC. The rearrangement links TRBV25-1 to TRBJ2-7; no clear D. V lost 1 base and J lost 4, with 17 bases in between. The CDR3 spans 16 residues. CDR1 is MGHDK and CDR2 is SYGVNS in the germline V gene.

This clonotype has more than one count but fewer than ten. The chain carries TRBV6-5 and TRBJ1-6; TRBD1 is a possible D gene (5 bases). This CDR3 has 15 amino acids. V gave up 0 bases and J gave up 14 bases, with 17 bases separating them. Germline lookup yields CDR1 MNHEY and CDR2 SVGAGI. The DNA of the CDR3 is TGTGCCAGCAGTTACTCGAGTTCAGGGAGTGCGACCCTCCACTTT. Translation: CASSYSSSGSATLHF.

The V and J genes are TRBV5-1 and TRBJ2-5, with D perhaps TRBD1 or TRBD2 (5 bases each). Germline V gene lookup returns CDR1 SGHRS and CDR2 YFSETQ. V was clipped by 5 bases and J by 4 bases, with 9 bases between them. The CDR3 is 12 residues long. The CDR3 DNA reads as TGCGCCAGCAGGGGGGAAGGAGAGACCCAGTACTTC. Protein sequence: CASRGEGETQYF.

This clonotype was detected only a few times. The chain recombines TRBV21-1 with TRBJ1-1. TRBV21-1 is assigned pseudogene status. The CDR3 runs to 14 residues. The chain's CDR3 is CASSKNQGGTEAFF. CDR3 sequence (DNA): TGTGCCAGCAGCAAAAACCAGGGAGGCACTGAAGCTTTCTTT.

The chain employs TRBV9 and TRBJ2-3; 7 nucleotides align to TRBD2. Germline V gene data show CDR1 as SGDLS and CDR2 as YYNGEE. The CDR3 contains 16 residues. Germline trimming cut 4 bases from V and 0 bases from J; bases unmatched to any gene: 8. CDR3 sequence: CASSPSGRGSTDTQYF. Here the CDR3 DNA reads TGTGCCAGCAGCCCTAGTGGGCGGGGGAGCACAGATACGCAGTATTTT.

The table lists this clonotype with a few counts. This chain connects TRBV27 to TRBJ1-4, with 9 positions matching TRBD1. V trimming: 3 bases; J trimming: 6 bases; junction bases outside the gene matches: 2. Germline V gives CDR1 MNHEY, CDR2 SMNVEV (reference sequence). The CDR3 is made up of 14 amino acids. CDR3 loop: CASSFGQGYEKLFF. Written as DNA, the CDR3 is TGTGCCAGCAGTTTTGGACAGGGGTATGAAAAACTGTTTTTT.

This clonotype was detected a few times. This chain uses TRBV27 with TRBJ1-5; no reliable D call. This CDR3 region has 15 residues. From germline, CDR1 is MNHEY and CDR2 SMNVEV (reference sequence). V gave up 2 bases and J gave up 5 bases, with 13 bases separating them. The CDR3 is CASSLRYRGDQPQHF. The CDR3 DNA reads TGTGCCAGCAGTTTACGATATCGTGGAGATCAGCCCCAGCATTTT.

The chain recombines TRBV5-1 with TRBJ2-2, with D perhaps being TRBD1 or TRBD2 (5 bases each). Per germline, CDR1 SGHRS and CDR2 YFSETQ. Trimming removed 4 bases at V and 7 bases at J, with 11 bases between. The CDR3 has 13 amino acids. CDR3 residues: CASSLQGVGELFF. CDR3 in DNA: TGCGCCAGCAGCCTTCAGGGAGTCGGGGAGCTGTTTTTT.